The subject of this entry is one T cell receptor beta chain. As yet, its antigen is unknown. Trimming cost V 1 base and J 8 bases, with 19 bases left between them. CDR1 SGHTS and CDR2 YDEGEE come from the germline V gene. The CDR3 length is 16 residues. Time point denoted: after neoadjuvant nivolumab, at surgical resection. PBMCs were not maintained or expanded in culture before analysis. These data come from a study of neoadjuvant anti-PD-1 for oral cavity cancer. At the level of the study: Non-progressing patients received a fourth nivolumab dose near day 43, then surgery on days 50-56. Study-level points and caveats: Post-nivolumab, blood T cell clonality was significantly elevated in non-responders.

Sequenced by immunoSEQ multiplex PCR; TCRdb stores in-frame clones only, minus some. Among 35,000 to 50,000 clones listed, 75% to 80% were seen once. The chain joins TRBV5-8 to TRBJ2-1; TRBD1 might be the D (7 bases). Sequencing was performed on PBMCs, taken after nivolumab (anti-PD-1) treatment. This clonotype was obtained from a person between 40 and 85 years old with oral cavity squamous cell carcinoma. The CDR3 nucleotides are TGTGCCAGCAGCTTGCTGTTGGGACTCAGGGGGGATGAGCAGTTCTTC. Translation gives CASSLLLGLRGDEQFF.